This TCR beta chain is from a study of T-cell memory formation after mild COVID-19. Barcoded TCR alpha and TCR beta cDNA libraries with UMIs came from 5'RACE using constant-segment primers. TCRdb used MiXCR to reprocess the 5' RACE reads, holding one entry per CDR3 protein. Here the sample spans hundreds of thousands of distinct CDR3 sequences, roughly 15% being singletons. Germline loops: CDR1 SGHRS, CDR2 YFSETQ. The CDR3 sequence is 16 residues long. Trimming took 4 bases from V and 4 from J, leaving 15 bases between them. The V call is TRBV5-1, the J call TRBJ1-6, with D perhaps TRBD1 (5 bases). What was sequenced was PBMCs or a T cell subset sorted from them (not recorded which). This receptor was identified in a man aged 18 to 35 who had mild COVID-19 (a few samples of this study predate the infection). Cell type and time point are not known. In DNA, the CDR3 is TGCGCCAGCAGCCGAGATAGACAGAATTATAATTCACCCCTCCACTTT. Translated: CASSRDRQNYNSPLHF. The variable domain in full, completed from reference TRBV5-1 and TRBJ1-6, reads KAGVTQTPRYLIKTRGQQVTLSCSPISGHRSVSWYQQTPGQGLQFLFEYFSETQRNKGNFPGRFSGRQFSNSRSEMNVSTLELGDSALYLCASSRDRQNYNSPLHFGNGTRLTVT.